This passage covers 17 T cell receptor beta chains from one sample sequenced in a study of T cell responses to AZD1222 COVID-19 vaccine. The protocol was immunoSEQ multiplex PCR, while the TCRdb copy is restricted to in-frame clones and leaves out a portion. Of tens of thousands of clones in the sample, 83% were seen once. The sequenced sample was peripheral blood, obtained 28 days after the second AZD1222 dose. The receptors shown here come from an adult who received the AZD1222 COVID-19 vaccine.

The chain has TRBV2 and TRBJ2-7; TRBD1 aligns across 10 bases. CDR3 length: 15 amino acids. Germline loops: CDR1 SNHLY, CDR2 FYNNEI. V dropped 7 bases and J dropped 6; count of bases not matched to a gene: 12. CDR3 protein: CASTQTRQGAGEQYF. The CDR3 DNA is TGTGCCAGCACCCAAACACGACAGGGGGCTGGCGAGCAGTACTTC.

CDR3 in DNA: TGTGCCAGCAGCCAAGGCAGGGGGCGCAGCGGGGAGCTGTTTTTT. Protein product: CASSQGRGRSGELFF. The chain employs TRBV3-1 (or the pseudogene TRBV3-2) and TRBJ2-2, with 8 bases identical to TRBD1. The germline V gene encodes CDR1 LGHDT and CDR2 YNNKEL (reference sequence). Trimming took 1 base from V and 7 from J; bases not matched to a gene: 5. The CDR3 runs 15 residues.

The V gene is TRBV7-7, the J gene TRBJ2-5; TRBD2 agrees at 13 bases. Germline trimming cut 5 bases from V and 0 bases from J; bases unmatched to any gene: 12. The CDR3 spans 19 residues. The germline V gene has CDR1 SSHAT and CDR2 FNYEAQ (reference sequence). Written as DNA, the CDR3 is TGTGCCAGCAGCCCCGGGACTAGCGGGGAGGACCCGTACCAAGAGACCCAGTACTTC. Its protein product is CASSPGTSGEDPYQETQYF.

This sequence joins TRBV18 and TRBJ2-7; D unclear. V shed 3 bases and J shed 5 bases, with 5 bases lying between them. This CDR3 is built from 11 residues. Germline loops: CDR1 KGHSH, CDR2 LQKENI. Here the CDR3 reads CASSPGHEQYF. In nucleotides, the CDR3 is TGTGCCAGCTCACCCGGGCACGAGCAGTACTTC.

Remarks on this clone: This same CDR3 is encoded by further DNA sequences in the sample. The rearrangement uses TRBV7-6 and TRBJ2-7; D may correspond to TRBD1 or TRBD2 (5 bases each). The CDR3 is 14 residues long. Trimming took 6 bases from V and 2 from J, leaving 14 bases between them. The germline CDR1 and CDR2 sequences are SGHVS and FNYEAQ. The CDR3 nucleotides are TGTGCCAGCAGTTCAAGGGACCGCACCTACGAGCAGTACTTC. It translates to CASSSRDRTYEQYF.

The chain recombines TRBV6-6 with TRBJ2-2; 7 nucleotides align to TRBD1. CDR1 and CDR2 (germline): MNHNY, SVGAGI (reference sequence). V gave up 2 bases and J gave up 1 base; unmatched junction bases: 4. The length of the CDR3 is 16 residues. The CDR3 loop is CASSYPRTGNTGELFF. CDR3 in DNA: TGTGCCAGCAGTTACCCTAGGACAGGGAACACCGGGGAGCTGTTTTTT.

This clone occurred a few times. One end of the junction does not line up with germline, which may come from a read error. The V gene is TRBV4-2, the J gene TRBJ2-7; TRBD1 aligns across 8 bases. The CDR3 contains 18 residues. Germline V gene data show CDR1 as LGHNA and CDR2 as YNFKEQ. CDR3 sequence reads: CPSSHHDWGTGKPYEQYF. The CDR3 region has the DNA TGTCCCAGCAGCCACCACGACTGGGGGACAGGCAAACCTTACGAGCAGTACTTC.

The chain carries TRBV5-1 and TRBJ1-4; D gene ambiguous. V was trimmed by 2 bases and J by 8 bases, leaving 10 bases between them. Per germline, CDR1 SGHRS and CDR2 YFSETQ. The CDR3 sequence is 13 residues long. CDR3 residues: CASSFGMEEKLFF. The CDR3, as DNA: TGCGCCAGCAGCTTTGGGATGGAGGAAAAACTGTTTTTT.

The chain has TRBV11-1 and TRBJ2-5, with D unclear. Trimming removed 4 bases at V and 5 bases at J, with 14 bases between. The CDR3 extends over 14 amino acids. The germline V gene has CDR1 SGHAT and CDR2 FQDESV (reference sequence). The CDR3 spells CASSSRGGFETQYF. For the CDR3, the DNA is TGTGCCAGCAGCTCCAGAGGCGGTTTCGAGACCCAGTACTTC.

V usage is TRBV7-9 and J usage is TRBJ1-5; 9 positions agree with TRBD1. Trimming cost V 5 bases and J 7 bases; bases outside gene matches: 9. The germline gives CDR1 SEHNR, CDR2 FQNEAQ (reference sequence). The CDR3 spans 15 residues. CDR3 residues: CASSQQGAVGQPQHF. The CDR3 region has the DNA TGTGCCAGCAGCCAACAGGGGGCCGTTGGACAGCCCCAGCATTTT.

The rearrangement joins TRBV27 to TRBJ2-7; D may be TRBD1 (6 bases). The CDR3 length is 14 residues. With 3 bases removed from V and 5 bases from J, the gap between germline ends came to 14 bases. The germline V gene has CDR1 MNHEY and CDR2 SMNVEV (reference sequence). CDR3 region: CASSFSGVRNEQYF. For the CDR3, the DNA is TGTGCCAGCAGTTTTTCAGGGGTCAGGAACGAGCAGTACTTC.

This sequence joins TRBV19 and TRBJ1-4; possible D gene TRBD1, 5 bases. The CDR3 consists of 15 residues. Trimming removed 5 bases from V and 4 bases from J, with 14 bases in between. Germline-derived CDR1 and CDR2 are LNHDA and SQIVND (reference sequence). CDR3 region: CASSLRDGDNEKLFF. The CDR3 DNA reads TGTGCCAGTAGTCTCCGGGACGGAGATAATGAAAAACTGTTTTTT.

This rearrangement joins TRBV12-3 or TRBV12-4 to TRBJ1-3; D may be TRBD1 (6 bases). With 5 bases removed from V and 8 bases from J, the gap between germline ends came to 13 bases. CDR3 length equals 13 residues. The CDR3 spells CASSTGFLDTIYF. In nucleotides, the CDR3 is TGTGCCAGCAGTACAGGGTTCCTGGACACCATATATTTT.

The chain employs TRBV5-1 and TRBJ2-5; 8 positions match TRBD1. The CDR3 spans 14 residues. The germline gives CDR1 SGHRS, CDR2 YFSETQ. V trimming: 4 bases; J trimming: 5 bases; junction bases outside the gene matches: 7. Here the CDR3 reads CASSEGQVGETQYF. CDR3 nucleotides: TGCGCCAGCAGCGAGGGACAGGTGGGGGAGACCCAGTACTTC.

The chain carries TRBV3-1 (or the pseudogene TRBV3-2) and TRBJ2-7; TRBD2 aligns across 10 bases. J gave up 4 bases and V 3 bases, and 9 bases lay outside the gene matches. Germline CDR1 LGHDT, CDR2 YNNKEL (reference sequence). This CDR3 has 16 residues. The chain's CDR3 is CASSQTWGLATYEQYF. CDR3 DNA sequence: TGTGCCAGCAGCCAGACTTGGGGACTAGCGACTTACGAGCAGTACTTC.

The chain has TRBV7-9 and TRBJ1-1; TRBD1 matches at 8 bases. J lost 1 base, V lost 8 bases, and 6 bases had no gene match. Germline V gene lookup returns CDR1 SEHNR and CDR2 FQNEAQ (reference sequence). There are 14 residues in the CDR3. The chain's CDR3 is CASLRQGPNTEAFF. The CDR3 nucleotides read TGTGCCAGCCTTAGACAGGGGCCGAACACTGAAGCTTTCTTT.

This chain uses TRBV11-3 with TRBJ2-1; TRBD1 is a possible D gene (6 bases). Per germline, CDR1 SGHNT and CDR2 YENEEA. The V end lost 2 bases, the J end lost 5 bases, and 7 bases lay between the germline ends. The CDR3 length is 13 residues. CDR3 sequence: CASSLNRDNEQFF. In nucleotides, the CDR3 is TGTGCCAGCAGCTTAAACAGGGACAATGAGCAGTTCTTC.